There are a few counts of the clone carrying this T cell receptor beta chain. The record originates from a study of regulatory T cells in long-lasting Graves disease. From germline, CDR1 is KGHSH and CDR2 LQKENI. There are 15 residues in the CDR3. V dropped 5 bases and J dropped 4; count of bases not matched to a gene: 8. iRepertoire HTBI primers and Arm-PCR of CDR3 regions built TCR beta libraries. TCRdb re-called the multiplex PCR reads with MiXCR, one entry per CDR3 protein. The table includes roughly 420,000 distinct CDR3 sequences, less than 20% detected once. Time point specified: newly diagnosed GD, antithyroid drugs for less than 3 months. RNA from PBMCs was the source of the TCR library. The same data also contributed to another study, on T cells in Graves' hyperthyroidism and ophthalmopathy.

The chain couples TRBV18 to TRBJ1-5, with 7 bases lining up with TRBD1. The clonotype originates from a woman under 40 with Graves disease. The sample was peripheral blood mononuclear cells (PBMCs), taken at new diagnosis, from a patient treated with antithyroid drugs. CDR3 sequence: CASSTGGGRNQPQHF. The CDR3 nucleotides are TGTGCCAGCTCAACAGGAGGGGGCAGGAATCAGCCCCAGCATTTT. Filled out from reference TRBV18 and TRBJ1-5, the complete variable domain reads NAGVMQNPRHLVRRRGQEARLRCSPMKGHSHVYWYRQLPEEGLKFMVYLQKENIIDESGMPKERFSAEFPKEGPSILRIQQVVRGDSAAYFCASSTGGGRNQPQHFGDGTRLSIL.